In its sample, the clone carrying this TCR beta chain was seen a few times. Its matching antigen is unknown. The data are from a study of T cell responses to AZD1222 COVID-19 vaccine. Whole-study findings and limits: The study found Spike-specific TCR breadth and depth rose after two AZD1222 doses. Regions 160-218 and 743-854 dominated among vaccine-associated CD4 TCRs spanning spike. Most donors were white British, females outnumbered males, and clonal diversity was possibly underestimated. Among spike-specific TCRs, nearly half reportedly target unmutated variant regions.

Clones were sequenced by immunoSEQ multiplex PCR, and TCRdb holds only the in-frame ones, with some missing. The sample shows nearly 110,000 clones, around nine tenths of them seen only once. This CDR3 contains 13 residues. Germline V gene sequence: CDR1 MNHEY, CDR2 SVGAGI. V gave up 0 bases and J gave up 7 bases, with 10 bases separating them. This sequence joins TRBV6-5 and TRBJ2-7; no clear D gene. The sequenced sample was peripheral blood, obtained on day 0 of AZD1222 vaccination. This receptor was obtained from an adult in good health. The CDR3 loop is CASSYSPVREQYF. DNA of the CDR3: TGTGCCAGCAGTTACTCGCCAGTTCGTGAGCAGTACTTC.